This is a list of T cell receptor beta chains from one sample in a study of T cell responses to AZD1222 COVID-19 vaccine. Assay: immunoSEQ multiplex PCR; the TCRdb copy retains only in-frame clones and omits some. The data contain about 110,000 clones, around 94% of them seen just once; the ten biggest clones take up more than 2%. This specimen was peripheral blood, taken on day 0 of AZD1222 vaccination. The source is an adult in good health. Both conserved end residues are part of each CDR3. D genes are given only for firm matches.

CDR3 length: 14
J gene: TRBJ1-1
D gene: TRBD1
V gene: TRBV18
CDR3 protein: CASSPQGATTEAFF
CDR3 DNA: TGTGCCAGCTCACCACAGGGGGCGACCACTGAAGCTTTCTTT

CDR3 length: 14
J gene: TRBJ1-4
D gene: -
V gene: TRBV9
CDR3 protein: CASSQRGEGEKLFF
CDR3 DNA: TGTGCCAGCAGCCAACGGGGTGAGGGTGAAAAACTGTTTTTT

CDR3 length: 12
J gene: TRBJ1-1
D gene: -
V gene: TRBV7-8
CDR3 protein: CASSPQTSSAFF
CDR3 DNA: TGTGCCAGCAGCCCGCAGACCTCCTCGGCTTTCTTT

CDR3 length: 15
J gene: TRBJ1-1
D gene: -
V gene: TRBV6-2/TRBV6-3
CDR3 protein: CASSSVGSLNTEAFF
CDR3 DNA: TGTGCCAGCAGTTCCGTCGGTAGCTTGAACACTGAAGCTTTCTTT

CDR3 length: 14
J gene: TRBJ2-3
D gene: -
V gene: TRBV28
CDR3 protein: CASSGRGVADTQYF
CDR3 DNA: TGTGCCAGCAGCGGACGCGGGGTCGCAGATACGCAGTATTTT

CDR3 length: 18
J gene: TRBJ1-3
D gene: -
V gene: TRBV9
CDR3 protein: CASSGPDNVGLSGNTIYF
CDR3 DNA: TGTGCCAGCAGCGGGCCGGACAACGTGGGCCTCTCTGGAAACACCATATATTTT

CDR3 length: 12
J gene: TRBJ2-3
D gene: TRBD1
V gene: TRBV10-1
CDR3 protein: CASKGATDTQYF
CDR3 DNA: TGCGCCAGCAAGGGGGCTACAGATACGCAGTATTTT

CDR3 length: 15
J gene: TRBJ2-1
D gene: TRBD2
V gene: TRBV6-1
CDR3 protein: CASSEVGTSVFEQFF
CDR3 DNA: TGTGCCAGCAGTGAAGTAGGGACTAGCGTTTTTGAGCAGTTCTTC

CDR3 length: 16
J gene: TRBJ2-7
D gene: -
V gene: TRBV4-1
CDR3 protein: CASSQDLRGRPYEQYF
CDR3 DNA: TGCGCCAGCAGCCAAGATCTACGGGGGAGGCCCTACGAGCAGTACTTC

CDR3 length: 16
J gene: TRBJ2-7
D gene: TRBD2
V gene: TRBV27
CDR3 protein: CASSLFGGRAPNEQYF
CDR3 DNA: TGTGCCAGCAGTTTATTCGGCGGGAGGGCCCCCAACGAGCAGTACTTC

CDR3 length: 16
J gene: TRBJ1-1
D gene: TRBD1
V gene: TRBV6-1
CDR3 protein: CASSDIPGTGSTEAFF
CDR3 DNA: TGTGCCAGCAGTGATATTCCCGGGACAGGGAGCACTGAAGCTTTCTTT

CDR3 length: 14
J gene: TRBJ2-1
D gene: -
V gene: TRBV10-3
CDR3 protein: CAIRGSLSYNEQFF
CDR3 DNA: TGTGCCATCAGGGGCTCTTTATCCTACAATGAGCAGTTCTTC

CDR3 length: 15
J gene: TRBJ1-6
D gene: TRBD1
V gene: TRBV12-5
CDR3 protein: CASGLATGGGSPLHF
CDR3 DNA: TGTGCTAGTGGTTTGGCCACAGGGGGCGGTTCACCCCTCCACTTT

CDR3 length: 11
J gene: TRBJ1-1
D gene: -
V gene: TRBV20-1
CDR3 protein: CSARDNTEAFF
CDR3 DNA: TGCAGTGCTAGAGATAACACTGAAGCTTTCTTT

CDR3 length: 16
J gene: TRBJ2-1
D gene: TRBD2
V gene: TRBV5-8
CDR3 protein: CASSLTRKRDYNEQFF
CDR3 DNA: TGTGCCAGCAGTCTGACTCGGAAGCGGGACTACAATGAGCAGTTCTTC

CDR3 length: 14
J gene: TRBJ1-1
D gene: -
V gene: TRBV19
CDR3 protein: CASRFLSWPTEAFF
CDR3 DNA: TGTGCCAGTAGGTTCCTATCCTGGCCCACTGAAGCTTTCTTT

CDR3 length: 14
J gene: TRBJ2-7
D gene: -
V gene: TRBV4-3
CDR3 protein: CASSDRPGPYEQYF
CDR3 DNA: TGCGCCAGCAGCGACAGACCAGGACCATACGAGCAGTACTTC

CDR3 length: 13
J gene: TRBJ1-2
D gene: -
V gene: TRBV5-1
CDR3 protein: CASSPQGDYGYTF
CDR3 DNA: TGCGCCAGCAGTCCACAGGGTGACTATGGCTACACCTTC